The next 5 T cell receptor beta chains were all read from a single sample in a study of cytomegalovirus exposure and HLA in healthy donors. The table came from immunoSEQ multiplex PCR; TCRdb's copy has only in-frame clones and leaves some out. Of 260,000 or so clones in the sample, 87% were seen once. The sequencing input was PBMCs. These receptors were collected from a man aged 18 to 29 in good health and CMV-seronegative.

The CDR3 region has the DNA TGTGCCAGCAGTTTGAGCGGCAGCTCCTACGAGCAGTACTTC. Its translation is CASSLSGSSYEQYF. The rearrangement uses TRBV27 and TRBJ2-7; weak D call: TRBD2 (5 bases). V gave up 3 bases and J gave up 0 bases, with 9 bases separating them. The CDR3 has 14 residues. CDR1 and CDR2 (germline): MNHEY, SMNVEV (reference sequence).

The gene calls are TRBV12-5 and TRBJ2-3; 9 bases map to TRBD2. The CDR3 totals 17 residues. Germline V gives CDR1 LGHNT, CDR2 FRNRAP. The V gene end was trimmed by 2 bases and the J gene end by 2 bases; junction bases not matched to a gene: 8. The CDR3 loop reads CASGLFLAGVLTDTQYF. As DNA, the CDR3 is TGTGCTAGTGGTTTGTTTTTAGCGGGGGTCCTCACAGATACGCAGTATTTT.

V is TRBV2 and J is TRBJ2-3, with D possibly matching TRBD2 (5 bases). Germline V gene lookup returns CDR1 SNHLY and CDR2 FYNNEI. Between the trimmed V and J ends, which lost 4 bases and 2 bases, there was a span of 10 bases. The CDR3 consists of 14 residues. The CDR3 loop reads CASSATGITDTQYF. DNA of the CDR3: TGTGCCAGCAGTGCAACGGGGATCACAGATACGCAGTATTTT.

The V gene is TRBV7-8, the J gene TRBJ1-5, with D possibly matching TRBD1 (6 bases). Germline V gene lookup returns CDR1 SGHVS and CDR2 FQNEAQ. Between the trimmed V and J ends, which lost 4 bases and 5 bases, there was a span of 15 bases. The CDR3 runs to 15 residues. The CDR3 loop is CASSWQGRVDQPQHF. The CDR3 DNA reads as TGTGCCAGCAGCTGGCAGGGGCGGGTGGATCAGCCCCAGCATTTT.

This clone was detected only a few times. V is TRBV19 and J is TRBJ1-5, with TRBD1 as a possible D gene (5 bases). The CDR3 has 14 amino acids. Trimming removed 7 bases from V and 6 bases from J, with 16 bases in between. CDR1 LNHDA and CDR2 SQIVND come from the germline V gene (reference sequence). The CDR3 DNA is TGTGCCAGTAAAGACCACATGGGGGGTCAGCCCCAGCATTTT. It is translated as CASKDHMGGQPQHF.